This note documents a single T cell receptor beta chain sequence. The CDR3 has 14 residues. V lost 5 bases to trimming and J lost 8 bases; unmatched junction nucleotides: 9. Germline-derived CDR1 and CDR2 are SGHVS and FQNEAQ. Generated by immunoSEQ multiplex PCR, the TCRdb table keeps only in-frame clones and is missing some. The sample has 350,000 to 400,000 clones; 80% to 90% are singletons. These data belong to a study of blood T cell repertoires in COVID-19. Across the study: The analysed material was cDNA or gDNA that came from T cells, B-cell-depleted T cells, or PBMCs.

This clonotype was sampled from a man in his late teens or twenties who had recovered from COVID-19. The rearrangement joins TRBV7-8 to TRBJ1-2; 9 bases are shared with TRBD1. The sequencing sample was made of PBMCs or T cells enriched from blood (not recorded which). The CDR3, as DNA: TGTGCCAGCAGCCCCAGGACAGGGGCTATGGGCTACACCTTC. Its translation: CASSPRTGAMGYTF.